This T cell receptor beta chain comes out of a study of cytomegalovirus exposure and HLA in healthy donors. Study results and limitations: Most TCR sequences were uncommon, yet certain public TCRs appeared in many donors. In the 120 validation repertoires, 85% to 95% of cluster scores exceeded 0, per a later analysis.

V was clipped by 2 bases and J by 4 bases, with 10 bases between them. CDR3 size: 14 residues. Germline V CDR1 and CDR2: SGHNT, YENEEA. On this clone: Its antigen is unidentified. The same CDR3 is also encoded by other DNA sequences in this sample.

Clones were sequenced by immunoSEQ multiplex PCR, and TCRdb holds only the in-frame ones, with some missing. This sample carries 150,000 to 200,000 clones, 80% to 90% of them seen once, and the ten largest clones take around 1.2%. The sequenced material came from PBMCs. This TCR was sampled from a woman between 25 and 40 years old in good health and CMV-seronegative. The chain is built from TRBV11-3 and TRBJ2-3; no clear D. The CDR3 region has the DNA TGTGCCAGCAGCTTATCGGGTCGACCAGATACGCAGTATTTT. This sequence encodes CASSLSGRPDTQYF.